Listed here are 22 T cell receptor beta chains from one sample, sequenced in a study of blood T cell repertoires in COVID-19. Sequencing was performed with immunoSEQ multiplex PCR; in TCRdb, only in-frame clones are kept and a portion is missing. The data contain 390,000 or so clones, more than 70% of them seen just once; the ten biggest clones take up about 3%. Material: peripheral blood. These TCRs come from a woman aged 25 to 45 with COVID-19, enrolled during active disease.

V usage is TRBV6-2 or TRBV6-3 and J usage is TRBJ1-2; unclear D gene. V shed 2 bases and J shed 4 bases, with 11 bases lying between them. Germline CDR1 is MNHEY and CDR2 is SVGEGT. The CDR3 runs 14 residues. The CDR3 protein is CASSYDERGYGYTF. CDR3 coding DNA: TGTGCCAGCAGTTACGACGAGCGCGGCTATGGCTACACCTTC.

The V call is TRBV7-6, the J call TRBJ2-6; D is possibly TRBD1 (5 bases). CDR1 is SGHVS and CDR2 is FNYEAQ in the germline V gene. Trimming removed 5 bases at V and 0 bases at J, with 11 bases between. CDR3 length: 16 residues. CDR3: CASSVDSLSGANVLTF. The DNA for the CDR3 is TGTGCCAGCAGCGTCGACAGCCTCTCTGGGGCCAACGTCCTGACTTTC.

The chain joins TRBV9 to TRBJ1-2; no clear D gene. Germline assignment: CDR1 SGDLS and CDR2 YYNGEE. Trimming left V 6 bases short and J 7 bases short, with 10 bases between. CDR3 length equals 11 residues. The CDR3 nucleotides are TGTGCCAGCAAAGGAGGCGGTGGCTACACCTTC. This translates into CASKGGGGYTF.

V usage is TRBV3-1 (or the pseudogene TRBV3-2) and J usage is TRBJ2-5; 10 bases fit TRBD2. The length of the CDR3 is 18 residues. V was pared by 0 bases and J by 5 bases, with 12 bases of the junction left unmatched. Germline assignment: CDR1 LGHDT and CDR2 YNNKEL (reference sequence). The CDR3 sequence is CASSQDQLAGGTTETQYF. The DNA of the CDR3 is TGTGCCAGCAGCCAAGACCAATTAGCGGGGGGAACGACGGAGACCCAGTACTTC.

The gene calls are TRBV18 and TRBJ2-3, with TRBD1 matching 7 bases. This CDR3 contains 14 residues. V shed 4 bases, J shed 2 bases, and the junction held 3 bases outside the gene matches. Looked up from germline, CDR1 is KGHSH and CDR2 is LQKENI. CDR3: CASSLGTDTDTQYF. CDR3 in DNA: TGTGCCAGCTCACTCGGGACAGACACAGATACGCAGTATTTT.

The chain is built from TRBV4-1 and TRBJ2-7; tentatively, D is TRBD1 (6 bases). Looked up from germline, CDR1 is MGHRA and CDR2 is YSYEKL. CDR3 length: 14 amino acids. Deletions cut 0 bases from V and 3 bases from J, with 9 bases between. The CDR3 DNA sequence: TGCGCCAGCAGCCAAGAAGAGGGGGTCTACGAGCAGTACTTC. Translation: CASSQEEGVYEQYF.

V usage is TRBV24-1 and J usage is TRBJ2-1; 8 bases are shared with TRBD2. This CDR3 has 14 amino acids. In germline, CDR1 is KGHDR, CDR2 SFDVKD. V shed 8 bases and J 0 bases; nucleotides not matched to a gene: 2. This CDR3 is CATNSGDSYNEQFF. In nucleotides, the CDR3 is TGTGCCACCAATAGCGGGGACTCCTACAATGAGCAGTTCTTC.

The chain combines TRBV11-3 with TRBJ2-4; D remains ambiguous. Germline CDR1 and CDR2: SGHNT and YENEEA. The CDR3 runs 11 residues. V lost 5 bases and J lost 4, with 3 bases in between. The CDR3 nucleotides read TGTGCCAGCAGCCAAAAAAACATTCAGTACTTC. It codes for CASSQKNIQYF.

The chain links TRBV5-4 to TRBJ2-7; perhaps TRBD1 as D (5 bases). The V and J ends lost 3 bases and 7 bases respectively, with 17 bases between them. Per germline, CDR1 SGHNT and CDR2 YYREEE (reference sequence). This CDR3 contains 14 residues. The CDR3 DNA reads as TGTGCCAGCAGCTCTACACCAGGGTTCGAGGAGCAGTACTTC. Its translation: CASSSTPGFEEQYF.

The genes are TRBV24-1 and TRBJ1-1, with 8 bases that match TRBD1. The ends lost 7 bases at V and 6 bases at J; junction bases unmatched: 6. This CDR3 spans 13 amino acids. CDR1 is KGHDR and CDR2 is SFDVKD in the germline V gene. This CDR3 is CATSGTGEPEAFF. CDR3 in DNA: TGTGCCACCAGCGGGACAGGAGAACCTGAAGCTTTCTTT.

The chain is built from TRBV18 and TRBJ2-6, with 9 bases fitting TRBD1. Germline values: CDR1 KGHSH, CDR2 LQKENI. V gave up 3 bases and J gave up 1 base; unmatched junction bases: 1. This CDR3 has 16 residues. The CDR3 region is CASSPGQGSGANVLTF. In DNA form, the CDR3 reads TGTGCCAGCTCACCGGGACAGGGATCTGGGGCCAACGTCCTGACTTTC. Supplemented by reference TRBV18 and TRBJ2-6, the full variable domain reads NAGVMQNPRHLVRRRGQEARLRCSPMKGHSHVYWYRQLPEEGLKFMVYLQKENIIDESGMPKERFSAEFPKEGPSILRIQQVVRGDSAAYFCASSPGQGSGANVLTFGAGSRLTVL.

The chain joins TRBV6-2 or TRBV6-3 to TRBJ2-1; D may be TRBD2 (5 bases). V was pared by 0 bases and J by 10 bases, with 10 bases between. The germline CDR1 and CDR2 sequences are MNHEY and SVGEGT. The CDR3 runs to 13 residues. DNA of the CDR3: TGTGCCAGCAGTTACTCGAGGGTAACCGAGCAGTTCTTC. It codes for CASSYSRVTEQFF.

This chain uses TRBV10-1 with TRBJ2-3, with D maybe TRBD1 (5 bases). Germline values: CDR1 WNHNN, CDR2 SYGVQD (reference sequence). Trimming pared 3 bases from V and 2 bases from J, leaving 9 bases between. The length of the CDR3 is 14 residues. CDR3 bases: TGCGCCAGCAGTGAAAGGGGAAACACAGATACGCAGTATTTT. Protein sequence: CASSERGNTDTQYF.

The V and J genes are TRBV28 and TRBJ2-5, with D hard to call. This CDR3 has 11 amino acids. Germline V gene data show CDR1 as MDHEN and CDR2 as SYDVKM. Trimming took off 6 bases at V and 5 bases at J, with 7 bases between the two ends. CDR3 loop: CASSPQETQYF. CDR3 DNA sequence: TGTGCCAGCAGCCCGCAGGAGACCCAGTACTTC.

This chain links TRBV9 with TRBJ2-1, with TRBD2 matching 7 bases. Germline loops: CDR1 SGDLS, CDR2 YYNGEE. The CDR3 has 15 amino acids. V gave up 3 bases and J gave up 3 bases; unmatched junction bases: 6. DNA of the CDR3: TGTGCCAGCAGCGCCCTAGGCGGGAGCTACAATGAGCAGTTCTTC. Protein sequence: CASSALGGSYNEQFF.

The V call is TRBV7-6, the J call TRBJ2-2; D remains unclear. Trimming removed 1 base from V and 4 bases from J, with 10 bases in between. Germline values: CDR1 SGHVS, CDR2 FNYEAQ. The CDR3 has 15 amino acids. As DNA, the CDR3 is TGTGCCAGCAGCTTAGGACCTCTAGGCACCGGGGAGCTGTTTTTT. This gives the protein CASSLGPLGTGELFF.

The CDR3 DNA reads TGTGCCAGCAGGCCACTAGCGGGGGGGCGGGAGACCCAGTACTTC. This encodes CASRPLAGGRETQYF. The chain uses TRBV7-8 and TRBJ2-5; 13 positions agree with TRBD2. J gave up 5 bases and V 6 bases, and 6 bases lay outside the gene matches. This CDR3 is 15 amino acids long. The germline gives CDR1 SGHVS, CDR2 FQNEAQ.

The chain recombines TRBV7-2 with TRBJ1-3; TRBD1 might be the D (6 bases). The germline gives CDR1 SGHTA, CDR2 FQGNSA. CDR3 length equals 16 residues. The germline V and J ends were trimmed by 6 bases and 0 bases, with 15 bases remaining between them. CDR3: CASSRDIFYSGNTIYF. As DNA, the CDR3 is TGTGCCAGCAGTCGGGACATCTTTTACTCTGGAAACACCATATATTTT.

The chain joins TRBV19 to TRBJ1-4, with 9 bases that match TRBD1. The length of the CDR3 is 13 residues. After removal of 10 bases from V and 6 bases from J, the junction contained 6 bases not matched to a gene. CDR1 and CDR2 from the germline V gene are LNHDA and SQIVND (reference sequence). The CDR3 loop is CATYRGPDEKLFF. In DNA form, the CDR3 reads TGTGCCACTTACAGGGGGCCGGATGAAAAACTGTTTTTT.

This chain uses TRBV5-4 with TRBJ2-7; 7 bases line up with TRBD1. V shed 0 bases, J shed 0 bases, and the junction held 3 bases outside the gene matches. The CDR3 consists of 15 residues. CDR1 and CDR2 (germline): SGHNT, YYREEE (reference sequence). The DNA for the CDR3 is TGTGCCAGCAGCTTGGCGGGACAGCCCTCCTACGAGCAGTACTTC. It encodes CASSLAGQPSYEQYF.

The CDR3: CASRHQTGNQPQHF. The CDR3 nucleotides are TGTGCCAGCAGACATCAGACAGGGAATCAGCCCCAGCATTTT. The chain recombines TRBV27 with TRBJ1-5; the match to TRBD1 covers 7 bases. Germline CDR1 reads MNHEY; CDR2 reads SMNVEV (reference sequence). Trimming removed 6 bases from V and 4 bases from J; junction bases left unmatched: 6. CDR3 size: 14 residues.

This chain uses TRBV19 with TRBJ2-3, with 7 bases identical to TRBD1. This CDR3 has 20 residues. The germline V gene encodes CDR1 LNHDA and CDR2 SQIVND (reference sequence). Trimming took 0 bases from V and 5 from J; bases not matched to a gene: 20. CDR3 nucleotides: TGTGCCAGTAGTATAGATCTGGCAGGGGGTAGCCTATCGGGAAGAGATACGCAGTATTTT. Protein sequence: CASSIDLAGGSLSGRDTQYF.